This is a list of T cell receptor beta chains from one sample in a study of T cells after posttransplantation cyclophosphamide. Only in-frame clones appear in the TCRdb table, and some are missing; sequencing was by immunoSEQ multiplex PCR. The repertoire holds roughly 5,000 clones, with approximately 80% as singletons. The sample was PBMCs, taken after an allogeneic stem cell transplant with a calcineurin inhibitor and methotrexate. These receptors came from a male patient aged 40-55 years who received an allogeneic stem cell transplant from an unrelated donor, was CMV-positive, and had chronic GVHD only. The T cells may partly be graft donor cells. Each CDR3 is given with its conserved first and last residue. D genes are given only for firm matches. Rows may omit the clone size; those that give it use once, few, many or a size class.

>-|few|TRBV5-1|TRBJ2-6
CASSLAYLGGGANVLTF
TGCGCCAGCAGCTTGGCTTACTTAGGGGGTGGGGCCAACGTCCTGACTTTC
>-|-|TRBV6-5|TRBJ1-1
CASSYSGRGNTEAFF
TGTGCCAGCAGTTACTCGGGCAGGGGGAACACTGAAGCTTTCTTT
>-|-|TRBV4-1|TRBJ2-7
CASSQVFRGGYEQYF
TGCGCCAGCAGCCAAGTTTTCAGGGGTGGCTACGAGCAGTACTTC
>-|-|TRBV27|TRBJ2-5
CASSLSRARRETQYF
TGTGCCAGCAGTTTATCAAGAGCCCGGCGGGAGACCCAGTACTTC
>TRBD2|-|TRBV10-3|TRBJ2-3
CAIKDLAGGTDTQYF
TGTGCCATCAAAGACCTAGCGGGGGGCACAGATACGCAGTATTTT
>TRBD2|-|TRBV29-1|TRBJ2-3
CSVEPLGTSGSTDTQYF
TGCAGCGTTGAGCCCCTCGGGACTAGCGGGAGCACAGATACGCAGTATTTT
>-|-|TRBV19|TRBJ1-1
CASSISGRGTEAFF
TGTGCCAGTAGTATATCGGGGAGGGGCACTGAAGCTTTCTTT
>-|-|TRBV29-1|TRBJ2-1
CSVEWHDNEQFF
TGCAGCGTTGAATGGCACGACAATGAGCAGTTCTTC
>-|-|TRBV9|TRBJ2-7
CASSRNQRGADEQYF
TGTGCCAGCAGCCGAAACCAACGGGGGGCCGACGAGCAGTACTTC
>-|-|TRBV2|TRBJ2-1
CASNPTGSYNEQFF
TGTGCCAGCAACCCTACAGGCTCCTACAATGAGCAGTTCTTC
>-|few|TRBV19|TRBJ1-1
CASSPGQLGMNTEAFF
TGTGCCAGTTCCCCCGGACAGTTGGGAATGAACACTGAAGCTTTCTTT
>TRBD1|-|TRBV6-1|TRBJ2-7
CASSVRQGTYEQYF
TGTGCCAGCAGTGTCCGACAGGGGACCTACGAGCAGTACTTC
>-|-|TRBV29-1|TRBJ1-1
CSGSGGGLGTEAFF
TGCAGCGGTAGCGGGGGGGGGCTTGGCACTGAAGCTTTCTTT
>TRBD2|-|TRBV27|TRBJ2-1
CASSLSETRGGALRDEQFF
TGTGCCAGCAGTTTATCAGAAACCCGCGGGGGGGCCTTAAGGGATGAGCAGTTCTTC
>-|-|TRBV5-1|TRBJ1-1
CASSLDGGDTEAFF
TGCGCCAGCAGCTTGGACGGGGGAGACACTGAAGCTTTCTTT
>-|large|TRBV4-3|TRBJ1-1
CASSQDPLNTEAFF
TGCGCCAGCAGCCAAGATCCACTTAACACTGAAGCTTTCTTT
>-|-|TRBV5-1|TRBJ2-1
CASSSTWDKQFF
TGCGCCAGCAGCTCGACTTGGGACAAGCAGTTCTTC
>TRBD2|-|TRBV4-2|TRBJ2-7
CASSQLGLSRRYSYEQYF
TGTGCCAGCAGCCAATTGGGACTAAGCCGAAGATACTCCTACGAGCAGTACTTC
>TRBD2|once|TRBV7-7|TRBJ2-5
CASSLRGGRMETQYF
TGTGCTAGCAGCTTACGGGGGGGGCGTATGGAGACCCAGTACTTC
>-|-|TRBV15|TRBJ1-1
CATSRDGRGTEAFF
TGTGCCACCAGCAGAGATGGGCGGGGCACTGAAGCTTTCTTT
>-|once|TRBV2|TRBJ2-7
CASRQHEGVYEQYF
TGTGCCAGCAGGCAACACGAGGGGGTCTACGAGCAGTACTTC
>TRBD1|-|TRBV30|TRBJ1-5
CAWQGASNQPQHF
TGTGCCTGGCAGGGGGCAAGCAATCAGCCCCAGCATTTT
>TRBD2|-|TRBV27|TRBJ2-1
CASSLSGASGHEQFF
TGTGCCAGCAGTTTATCGGGCGCTAGCGGGCATGAGCAGTTCTTC
>-|-|TRBV5-1|TRBJ1-1
CASSLDRAMTEAFF
TGCGCCAGCAGCTTGGACAGGGCTATGACTGAAGCTTTCTTT
>-|few|TRBV7-2|TRBJ2-3
CASSLGSSTDTQYF
TGTGCCAGCAGCTTAGGCAGTAGCACAGATACGCAGTATTTT
>-|-|TRBV2|TRBJ2-7
CASSLGLNYEQYF
TGTGCCAGCAGTTTGGGCCTCAACTACGAGCAGTACTTC
>TRBD1|-|TRBV29-1|TRBJ1-2
CSVRDRDIYGYTF
TGCAGCGTTCGGGACAGAGACATCTATGGCTACACCTTC
>-|-|TRBV29-1|TRBJ2-3
CSVEGVLQTDTQYF
TGCAGCGTTGAGGGAGTGCTGCAAACAGATACGCAGTATTTT
>TRBD1|-|TRBV30|TRBJ2-6
CACDRGQPGANVLTF
TGTGCCTGCGACAGGGGCCAACCTGGGGCCAACGTCCTGACTTTC
>TRBD1|few|TRBV7-9|TRBJ2-7
CASSSPDRDDEQYF
TGTGCCAGCAGCTCCCCGGACAGGGATGACGAGCAGTACTTC
>-|-|TRBV29-1|TRBJ2-5
CSAEGGSLGETQYF
TGCAGCGCCGAAGGCGGCAGCCTTGGCGAGACCCAGTACTTC
>-|-|TRBV5-1|TRBJ1-4
CASSLGGATNEKLFF
TGCGCCAGCAGCTTGGGGGGAGCAACTAATGAAAAACTGTTTTTT
>-|-|TRBV6-4|TRBJ2-4
CAYSAGGPSKNIQYF
TGTGCCTATAGTGCCGGGGGTCCCAGCAAAAACATTCAGTACTTC
>-|-|TRBV19|TRBJ2-7
CASSIGGTYEQYF
TGTGCCAGTAGTATCGGAGGAACCTACGAGCAGTACTTC
>-|few|TRBV19|TRBJ1-4
CASSIVAAAGANEKLFF
TGTGCCAGTAGTATAGTTGCGGCGGCAGGGGCGAATGAAAAACTGTTTTTT
>TRBD1|-|TRBV4-3|TRBJ2-1
CASSQEQGGEQFF
TGCGCCAGCAGCCAAGAACAGGGGGGTGAGCAGTTCTTC
>-|-|TRBV27|TRBJ1-5
CASSSPIRGNVNQPQHF
TGTGCCAGCAGCTCACCGATCAGAGGGAACGTCAATCAGCCCCAGCATTTT
>TRBD1|-|TRBV18|TRBJ2-7
CASSQTGIEQYF
TGTGCCAGCTCACAGACAGGGATCGAGCAGTACTTC
>TRBD2|-|TRBV5-1|TRBJ2-3
CASSLVGRADTQYF
TGCGCCAGCAGCTTGGTCGGGAGGGCAGATACGCAGTATTTT
>-|-|TRBV6-5|TRBJ2-1
CASSLMGISSGPQFF
TGTGCCAGCAGCCTAATGGGTATAAGTAGCGGTCCGCAGTTCTTC
>-|-|TRBV19|TRBJ1-2
CASSIGQPSYGYTF
TGTGCCAGTAGTATAGGACAGCCCAGCTATGGCTACACCTTC
>TRBD2|hyperexpanded|TRBV2|TRBJ2-1
CASRGTSGIDEQFF
TGTGCCAGCAGAGGGACTAGCGGGATAGATGAGCAGTTCTTC
>-|-|TRBV4-1|TRBJ2-5
CASSQGDSPLETQYF
TGCGCCAGCAGCCAAGGGGACTCCCCCCTGGAGACCCAGTACTTC
>-|few|TRBV2|TRBJ1-3
CASSGQGGSGNTIYF
TGTGCCAGCAGTGGGCAGGGTGGCTCTGGAAACACCATATATTTT
>TRBD1|-|TRBV7-3|TRBJ2-2
CASSKGQGEDTGELFF
TGTGCCAGCAGTAAGGGACAGGGCGAGGACACCGGGGAGCTGTTTTTT
>-|once|TRBV27|TRBJ2-7
CASSLTGSWNEQYF
TGTGCCAGCAGTTTAACGGGAAGTTGGAACGAGCAGTACTTC
>TRBD2|-|TRBV27|TRBJ2-1
CASSFGLAGGNEQFF
TGTGCCAGCAGTTTCGGATTAGCGGGAGGCAATGAGCAGTTCTTC
>-|-|TRBV19|TRBJ2-7
CASSIGFSEQYF
TGTGCCAGTAGTATTGGCTTCAGCGAGCAGTACTTC
>TRBD2|-|TRBV7-9|TRBJ2-7
CASSSGLAGVGEQYF
TGTGCCAGCAGCTCGGGACTAGCGGGAGTAGGCGAGCAGTACTTC
>TRBD1|-|TRBV15|TRBJ1-3
CATSRAAGGRNTIYF
TGTGCCACCAGCAGAGCGGCAGGGGGCAGAAACACCATATATTTT
>TRBD2|-|TRBV4-1|TRBJ2-3
CASTPGLAPDTQYF
TGCGCCAGCACCCCGGGACTAGCACCAGATACGCAGTATTTT
>-|-|TRBV2|TRBJ1-1
CASSAGAWAFF
TGTGCCAGCAGTGCAGGGGCGTGGGCTTTCTTT
>-|-|TRBV5-1|TRBJ1-2
CASSLVSGFADGYTF
TGCGCCAGCAGCTTGGTGTCAGGGTTTGCTGATGGCTACACCTTC
>-|-|TRBV7-9|TRBJ2-5
CASSPTQGTQETQYF
TGTGCCAGCAGCCCAACACAGGGTACCCAAGAGACCCAGTACTTC
>-|-|TRBV19|TRBJ2-7
CASSPDSYEQYF
TGTGCCAGTAGTCCTGACAGCTACGAGCAGTACTTC
>-|-|TRBV11-3|TRBJ2-1
CASSSRGQSIFNEQFF
TGTGCCAGCAGCTCCCGAGGACAGTCAATCTTCAATGAGCAGTTCTTC
>TRBD2|few|TRBV4-3|TRBJ2-7
CASSQRLAGGLGYEQYF
TGCGCCAGCAGCCAACGACTAGCGGGGGGGCTTGGCTACGAGCAGTACTTC
>-|-|TRBV5-4|TRBJ1-5
CASSYAPGVNQPQHF
TGTGCCAGCAGCTACGCACCGGGGGTCAATCAGCCCCAGCATTTT